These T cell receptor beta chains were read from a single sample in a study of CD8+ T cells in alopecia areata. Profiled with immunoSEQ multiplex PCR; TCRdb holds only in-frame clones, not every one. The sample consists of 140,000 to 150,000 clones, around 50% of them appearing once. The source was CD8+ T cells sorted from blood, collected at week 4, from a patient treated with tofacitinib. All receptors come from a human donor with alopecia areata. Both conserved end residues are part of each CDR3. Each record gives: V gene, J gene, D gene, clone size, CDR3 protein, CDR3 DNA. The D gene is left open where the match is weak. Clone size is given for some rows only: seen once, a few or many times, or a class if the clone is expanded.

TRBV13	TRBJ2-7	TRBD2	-	CASSYPTSGGYEQYF	TGTGCCAGCAGCTACCCGACTAGCGGGGGGTACGAGCAGTACTTC
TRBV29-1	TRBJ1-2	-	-	CSVAAESYGYTF	TGCAGCGTTGCAGCCGAGTCCTATGGCTACACCTTC
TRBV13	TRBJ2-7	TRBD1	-	CASSPGTVREQYF	TGTGCCAGCAGCCCGGGGACAGTTCGTGAGCAGTACTTC
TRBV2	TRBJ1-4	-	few	CASSELGTVQTNEKLFF	TGTGCCAGCAGTGAATTGGGAACGGTGCAAACTAATGAAAAACTGTTTTTT
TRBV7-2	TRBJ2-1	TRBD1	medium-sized	CASSLEQGPYNEQFF	TGTGCCAGCAGCTTAGAACAGGGGCCCTACAATGAGCAGTTCTTC
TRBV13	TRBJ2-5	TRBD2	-	CASSSLAGLQETQYF	TGTGCCAGCAGCTCGCTAGCGGGCCTGCAAGAGACCCAGTACTTC
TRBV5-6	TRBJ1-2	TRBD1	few	CASSTRDRIFYGYTF	TGTGCCAGCAGCACCCGGGACAGGATTTTCTATGGCTACACCTTC
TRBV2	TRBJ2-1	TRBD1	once	CASSPQGWGEQFF	TGTGCCAGCAGTCCACAGGGGTGGGGTGAGCAGTTCTTC
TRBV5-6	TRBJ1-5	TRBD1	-	CASSSQSTGLLWPQHF	TGTGCCAGCAGCTCCCAGTCGACAGGGCTTCTATGGCCCCAGCATTTT
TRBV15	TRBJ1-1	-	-	CATSRDRGALTDTEAFF	TGTGCCACCAGCAGAGATCGGGGGGCTCTAACGGACACTGAAGCTTTCTTT
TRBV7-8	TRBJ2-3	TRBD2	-	CASSFQRGVTDTQYF	TGTGCCAGCAGCTTTCAACGGGGGGTCACAGATACGCAGTATTTT
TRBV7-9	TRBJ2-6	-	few	CASSSPAEANVLTF	TGTGCCAGCAGCTCCCCAGCCGAGGCCAACGTCCTGACTTTC
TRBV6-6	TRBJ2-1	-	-	CASAMVLDEQFF	TGTGCCAGCGCTATGGTTCTCGATGAGCAGTTCTTC
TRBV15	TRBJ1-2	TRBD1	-	CATSIGQGYYGYTF	TGTGCCACCAGCATAGGACAGGGCTACTATGGCTACACCTTC
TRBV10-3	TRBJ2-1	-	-	CAISDRVSDNEQFF	TGTGCCATCAGTGACAGGGTATCCGACAATGAGCAGTTCTTC
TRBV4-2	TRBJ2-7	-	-	CASSQDSPSSYEQYF	TGTGCCAGCAGCCAAGATAGCCCTTCCTCCTACGAGCAGTACTTC
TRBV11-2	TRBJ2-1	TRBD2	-	CASSPRELAGGGEQFF	TGTGCCAGCAGCCCTCGAGAACTAGCGGGGGGTGGAGAGCAGTTCTTC
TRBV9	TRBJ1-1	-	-	CASSVAEAYHEGSTEAFF	TGTGCCAGCAGCGTAGCTGAGGCCTACCATGAAGGGAGCACTGAAGCTTTCTTT
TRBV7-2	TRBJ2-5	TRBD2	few	CASSLVSGGQQRETQYF	TGTGCCAGCAGCTTAGTCAGCGGGGGTCAACAAAGGGAGACCCAGTACTTC
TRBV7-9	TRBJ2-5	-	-	CASSVWSDRQQETQYF	TGTGCCAGCAGCGTATGGTCGGATAGGCAGCAAGAGACCCAGTACTTC
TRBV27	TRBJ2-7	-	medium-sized	CASSLQGPQGSYEQYF	TGTGCCAGCAGTTTACAAGGCCCGCAGGGGTCGTACGAGCAGTACTTC
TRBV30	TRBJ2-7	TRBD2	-	CAWEPGTSTGEQYF	TGTGCCTGGGAACCCGGGACTAGCACTGGCGAGCAGTACTTC
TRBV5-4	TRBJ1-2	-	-	CASSLEGSYGYTF	TGTGCCAGCAGCTTGGAAGGATCCTATGGCTACACCTTC
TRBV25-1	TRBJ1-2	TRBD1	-	CASSGDRGVYGGYTF	TGTGCCAGCAGTGGAGACAGGGGGGTATACGGTGGCTACACCTTC
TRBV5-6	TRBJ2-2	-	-	CASSLIITGELFF	TGTGCCAGCAGCCTAATTATCACCGGGGAGCTGTTTTTT
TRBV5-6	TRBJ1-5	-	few	CASSLADSSNQPQHF	TGTGCCAGCAGCTTGGCCGACAGTAGCAATCAGCCCCAGCATTTT
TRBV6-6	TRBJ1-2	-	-	CASGEDGLRTGYTF	TGTGCCAGCGGCGAGGACGGACTACGGACTGGCTACACCTTC
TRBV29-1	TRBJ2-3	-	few	CSVELGEVPSEGTDTQYF	TGCAGCGTTGAACTCGGGGAGGTGCCGTCAGAAGGCACAGATACGCAGTATTTT
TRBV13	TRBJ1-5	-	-	CASSSQDQPQHF	TGTGCCAGCAGCTCGCAGGATCAGCCCCAGCATTTT
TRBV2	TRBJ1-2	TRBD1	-	CASIDRAGYGYTF	TGTGCCAGCATTGACAGGGCGGGCTATGGCTACACCTTC
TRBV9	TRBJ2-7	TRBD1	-	CASSVQTGGSEQYF	TGTGCCAGCAGCGTCCAGACAGGGGGAAGCGAGCAGTACTTC
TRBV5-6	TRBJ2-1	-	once	CASSLWRRIEQFF	TGTGCCAGCAGCTTGTGGCGTCGTATTGAGCAGTTCTTC
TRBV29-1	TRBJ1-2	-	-	CSVEDPGRNYGYTF	TGCAGCGTTGAAGACCCCGGGCGGAACTATGGCTACACCTTC
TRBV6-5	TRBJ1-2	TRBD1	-	CASSVTGGAGYGYTF	TGTGCCAGCAGTGTAACAGGGGGCGCGGGCTATGGCTACACCTTC
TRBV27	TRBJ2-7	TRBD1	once	CASTFGTGYEQYF	TGTGCCAGCACTTTTGGGACAGGGTACGAGCAGTACTTC
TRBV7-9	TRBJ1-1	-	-	CASSSSGAEAFF	TGTGCCAGCAGCTCCTCCGGGGCTGAAGCTTTCTTT
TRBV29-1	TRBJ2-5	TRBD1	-	CSAGTGYRYF	TGCAGCGCTGGGACAGGGTACCGGTACTTC
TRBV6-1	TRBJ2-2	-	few	CATRGLSESGELFF	TGTGCCACTCGTGGATTATCAGAGTCCGGGGAGCTGTTTTTT
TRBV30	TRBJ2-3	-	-	CAWTAGPGGHWDTQYF	TGTGCCTGGACCGCCGGCCCCGGGGGGCATTGGGATACGCAGTATTTT
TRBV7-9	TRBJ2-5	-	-	CASSRTALQETQYF	TGTGCCAGCAGTCGGACAGCCTTACAAGAGACCCAGTACTTC
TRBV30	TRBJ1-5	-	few	CAWSIGGRGNQPQHF	TGTGCCTGGAGCATTGGGGGGCGAGGCAATCAGCCCCAGCATTTT
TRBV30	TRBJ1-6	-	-	CAWTSGTAYSPLHF	TGTGCCTGGACTTCCGGGACGGCATATTCACCCCTCCACTTT
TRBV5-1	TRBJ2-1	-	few	CASMGNGEQFF	TGCGCCAGCATGGGCAACGGTGAGCAGTTCTTC
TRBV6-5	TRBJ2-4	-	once	CASSTREGNIQYF	TGTGCCAGCAGTACCCGTGAGGGAAACATTCAGTACTTC
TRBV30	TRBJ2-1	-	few	CAWGRGNEQFF	TGTGCCTGGGGAAGGGGCAATGAGCAGTTCTTC